This T cell receptor beta chain was recovered during a study of T cell repertoires and HLA-DP antigens. Study information: Average DNA input: around 200 ng for CD137+CD4+ sorts, around 1,200 ng pre-culture.

Primers targeted 54 TRBV and 13 TRBJ segments. Sequencing was performed with immunoSEQ multiplex PCR; in TCRdb, only in-frame clones are kept and a portion is missing. Seen here are approximately 100,000 clones, 86% observed once, and the top ten hold 1.5% to 2%. This CDR3 region has 14 residues. The germline CDR1 and CDR2 sequences are SGHAT and FQNNGV. The germline V and J ends were trimmed by 7 bases and 7 bases, with 14 bases remaining between them. General observations from the study: Antigen presentation used HeLa cells, with total CD4+ cells responding.

Points on this clone: Its antigen is as yet unknown.

Average purity of the negatively selected CD4+ T cells was around 98%. The J gene is TRBJ1-6, the V gene TRBV11-2; D gene ambiguous. The clonotype was recovered from a man aged 50 or older in good health and CMV-seronegative. The sequenced material came from CD4+ T cells from PBMCs. The CDR3 sequence is CASTLGLRNSPLHF. The CDR3, as DNA: TGTGCCAGCACCCTCGGACTGAGGAATTCACCCCTCCACTTT.